Below, 23 T cell receptor beta chains from the same sample are listed, as sequenced in a study of blood T cell repertoires in COVID-19. Method: immunoSEQ multiplex PCR; TCRdb's copy keeps in-frame clones and lacks some. The table lists 140,000 to 150,000 clones, roughly 81% of them singletons, with around 3.7% in the top ten. The sample taken for sequencing was PBMCs or T cells enriched from blood (not recorded which). These receptors all come from a woman in her forties or fifties with acute COVID-19.

The rearrangement links TRBV13 to TRBJ2-1, with D unclear. Trimming cost V 5 bases and J 5 bases, with 16 bases left between them. Germline V lookup: CDR1 PRHDT, CDR2 FYEKMQ (reference sequence). The CDR3 length is 15 residues. The CDR3 spells CASSPRSWYDNEQFF. CDR3 sequence (DNA): TGTGCCAGCAGCCCCCGGAGTTGGTATGACAATGAGCAGTTCTTC.

The chain is built from TRBV9 and TRBJ1-4; D is possibly TRBD1 (5 bases). Germline loops: CDR1 SGDLS, CDR2 YYNGEE. The CDR3 runs to 18 residues. V lost 3 bases and J 0 bases, leaving 18 bases between the germline ends. The CDR3 bases are TGTGCCAGCAGCGCGGATCCACAGGCTAAGACAACTAATGAAAAACTGTTTTTT. Amino acids: CASSADPQAKTTNEKLFF.

The rearrangement links TRBV5-1 to TRBJ1-6; 10 bases match TRBD1. The CDR3 has 14 amino acids. V trimming: 5 bases; J trimming: 7 bases; junction bases outside the gene matches: 3. Germline lookup yields CDR1 SGHRS and CDR2 YFSETQ. Here the CDR3 DNA reads TGCGCCAGCAGGAAGGACAGGGGGAATTCACCCCTCCACTTT. Protein sequence: CASRKDRGNSPLHF.

This clone was seen only once. J is TRBJ1-2 and V is TRBV30, with D tentatively TRBD1 (5 bases). Trimming stripped 4 bases from V and 4 bases from J, with 16 bases between. This CDR3 region has 14 residues. Germline-derived CDR1 and CDR2 are GTSNPN and SVGIG (reference sequence). In nucleotides, the CDR3 is TGTGCCTGGACGCAGGGCGCACTACTCTATGGCTACACCTTC. Translation gives CAWTQGALLYGYTF.

This clone appeared a few times. The V call is TRBV6-2 or TRBV6-3, the J call TRBJ2-7, with a possible D match to TRBD1 (5 bases). Trimming removed 5 bases at V and 3 bases at J, with 17 bases between. Looked up from germline, CDR1 is MNHEY and CDR2 is SVGEGT. The CDR3 length is 15 residues. CDR3 residues: CASSPNRRQGYEQYF. CDR3 bases: TGTGCCAGCAGTCCGAACCGCCGGCAGGGCTACGAGCAGTACTTC.

This CDR3 reads CASSEASPARGYTF. CDR3 sequence (DNA): TGTGCCAGCAGTGAAGCTTCGCCCGCCAGAGGCTACACCTTC. This chain connects TRBV6-1 to TRBJ1-2; no clear D gene. The CDR3 runs 14 residues. Trimming cost V 0 bases and J 8 bases, with 13 bases left between them. CDR1 is MNHNS and CDR2 is SASEGT in the germline V gene.

This clone was found a few times. This chain connects TRBV7-3 to TRBJ2-3; 7 positions agree with TRBD2. CDR1 is SGHTA and CDR2 is FQGTGA in the germline V gene. This CDR3 contains 17 residues. V was clipped by 5 bases and J by 4 bases; unmatched bases: 15. This chain's CDR3 is CASSPLGGAGNPDTQYF. The CDR3 DNA reads as TGTGCCAGCAGCCCTTTGGGGGGAGCGGGAAACCCAGATACGCAGTATTTT.

V gene TRBV7-2 combines with J gene TRBJ1-6; D is unclear. The V gene lost 1 base and the J gene lost 0 bases, with 7 bases spanning the gap. The germline V gene has CDR1 SGHTA and CDR2 FQGNSA. This CDR3 region has 16 residues. The CDR3 loop is CASSLVVNSYNSPLHF. DNA of the CDR3: TGTGCCAGCAGCTTAGTTGTCAACTCCTATAATTCACCCCTCCACTTT.

Turning to this clone: Mismatch with germline at one junction end may stem from a read error. The CDR3 coding sequence is TGCGCCAGCAGGTTGGACAACAATGAGCAGTTCTTC. Translated: CASRLDNNEQFF. This chain connects TRBV5-1 to TRBJ2-1, with a possible D match to TRBD1 (5 bases). Germline CDR1 SGHRS, CDR2 YFSETQ. The CDR3 consists of 12 residues.

This clone has a handful of counts. V gene TRBV24-1 combines with J gene TRBJ2-1; D is ambiguous. Trimming took off 6 bases at V and 0 bases at J, with 11 bases between the two ends. Germline values: CDR1 KGHDR, CDR2 SFDVKD. The CDR3 is 15 amino acids. CDR3: CATSPKYGSYNEQFF. CDR3 nucleotide sequence: TGTGCCACCAGTCCTAAATACGGCTCCTACAATGAGCAGTTCTTC.

This clone has just one count. The chain carries TRBV11-3 and TRBJ2-2; the D gene is possibly TRBD1 (5 bases). Trimming stripped 1 base from V and 6 bases from J, with 9 bases between. Germline V gene sequence: CDR1 SGHNT, CDR2 YENEEA. The CDR3 length is 14 residues. Here the CDR3 DNA reads TGTGCCAGCAGCTTAGGGACAAACGCCGGGGAGCTGTTTTTT. This translates into CASSLGTNAGELFF.

This clone was observed a handful of times. The chain links TRBV10-3 to TRBJ2-5; 11 nucleotides agree with TRBD2. Germline assignment: CDR1 ENHRY and CDR2 SYGVKD. Trimming at V came to 4 bases and at J to 1 base, leaving 8 bases not matched to a gene. CDR3 length: 17 amino acids. The CDR3: CAISGHTSGSFQETQYF. The CDR3, as DNA: TGTGCCATCAGTGGACATACTAGCGGGAGTTTCCAAGAGACCCAGTACTTC.

J is TRBJ2-1 and V is TRBV11-1; 9 bases are shared with TRBD2. The germline CDR1 and CDR2 sequences are SGHAT and FQDESV (reference sequence). CDR3 length: 15 amino acids. J was trimmed by 5 bases and V by 6 bases; bases with no gene match: 8. The CDR3 nucleotides read TGTGCCAGCAGGGGCGGGAGGGCCCTGAACAATGAGCAGTTCTTC. Translating it yields CASRGGRALNNEQFF. The full variable domain, in which reference TRBV11-1 and TRBJ2-1 provide the parts outside the CDR3, is EAEVAQSPRYKITEKSQAVAFWCDPISGHATLYWYRQILGQGPELLVQFQDESVVDDSQLPKDRFSAERLKGVDSTLKIQPAELGDSAMYLCASRGGRALNNEQFFGPGTRLTVL.

There are a few counts of this clone. The chain uses TRBV5-4 and TRBJ2-1; 9 positions agree with TRBD2. The CDR3 totals 15 residues. The V and J ends lost 0 bases and 7 bases, in that order; junction bases with no gene match: 5. In germline, CDR1 is SGHNT, CDR2 YYREEE (reference sequence). Written as DNA, the CDR3 is TGTGCCAGCAGCTTGGTACTAGCGGGTGCGAATGAGCAGTTCTTC. Protein: CASSLVLAGANEQFF.

The V and J genes are TRBV1 and TRBJ2-5; the D call of TRBD2 is as the table states it, not checked on the DNA. TRBV1 is flagged as a pseudogene. This CDR3 contains 18 residues. This CDR3 reads CTSPRRLAGRVYQETQYF. The CDR3 coding sequence is TGCACCAGCCCCCGCCGACTAGCGGGAAGAGTGTACCAAGAGACCCAGTACTTC.

The V gene is TRBV19, the J gene TRBJ2-3, with 9 bases aligning to TRBD2. Per germline, CDR1 LNHDA and CDR2 SQIVND (reference sequence). This CDR3 comprises 14 residues. The trim removed 6 bases at V and 1 base at J, leaving 2 bases unmatched. CDR3 sequence: CASSASGGTDTQYF. The CDR3 DNA reads as TGTGCCAGTAGCGCTAGCGGGGGCACAGATACGCAGTATTTT.

The sample holds a few counts of this clone. J is TRBJ2-2 and V is TRBV14, with 11 bases lining up with TRBD2. Germline CDR1 SGHDN, CDR2 FVKESK. CDR3 length: 17 residues. The trim removed 4 bases at V and 7 bases at J, leaving 11 bases unmatched. The CDR3: CASSPWTSGSQDGELFF. Here the CDR3 DNA reads TGTGCCAGCAGCCCTTGGACTAGCGGGTCTCAAGACGGGGAGCTGTTTTTT.

The chain uses TRBV19 and TRBJ1-6, with TRBD1 identical over 7 bases. Germline-derived CDR1 and CDR2 are LNHDA and SQIVND (reference sequence). Trimming took 4 bases from V and 6 from J; bases not matched to a gene: 6. The length of the CDR3 is 15 residues. The CDR3 spells CASSSRDRTNSPLHF. CDR3 sequence (DNA): TGTGCCAGTAGTAGCCGGGACAGAACTAATTCACCCCTCCACTTT.

The chain joins TRBV3-1 (or the pseudogene TRBV3-2) to TRBJ2-3; 7 bases map to TRBD2. The CDR3 is 14 residues long. V lost 4 bases and J lost 5; bases outside the gene matches: 6. Germline CDR1 LGHDT, CDR2 YNNKEL (reference sequence). CDR3 protein: CASSLAGARDTQYF. CDR3 DNA sequence: TGTGCCAGCAGCCTCGCGGGAGCGAGAGATACGCAGTATTTT.

The chain links TRBV4-2 to TRBJ2-1; D possibly corresponds to TRBD2 (5 bases). Between the trimmed V and J ends, which lost 2 bases and 8 bases, there was a span of 7 bases. The CDR3 is 12 amino acids. Germline values: CDR1 LGHNA, CDR2 YNFKEQ. This CDR3 is CASSQSRDEQFF. In nucleotides, the CDR3 is TGTGCCAGCAGCCAATCGAGGGATGAGCAGTTCTTC.

The J gene is TRBJ2-7, the V gene TRBV5-6, with D unclear. The V gene's germline CDR1 is SGHDT and CDR2 YYEEEE. V lost 1 base, J lost 2 bases, and 13 bases lay in between. The CDR3 extends over 15 amino acids. The CDR3: CASSLSGSLTYEQYF. CDR3 DNA: TGTGCCAGCAGCTTGTCAGGCAGCCTTACCTACGAGCAGTACTTC.

J is TRBJ2-7 and V is TRBV6-1; possible D gene TRBD1, 5 bases. Trimming took 3 bases from V and 4 from J, leaving 7 bases between them. CDR1 is MNHNS, CDR2 SASEGT, per germline. The CDR3 spans 12 residues. For the CDR3, the DNA is TGTGCCAGCAGTGATCAGGGATACGAGCAGTACTTC. Its translation: CASSDQGYEQYF.

The chain joins TRBV11-2 to TRBJ1-6; D is unclear. The V gene lost 5 bases and the J gene lost 5 bases, with 10 bases spanning the gap. Per the germline V gene, CDR1 is SGHAT and CDR2 is FQNNGV. The CDR3 is 14 amino acids. The CDR3 loop reads CASSRGSDNSPLHF. CDR3 sequence (DNA): TGTGCCAGCAGCCGGGGAAGTGATAATTCACCCCTCCACTTT.